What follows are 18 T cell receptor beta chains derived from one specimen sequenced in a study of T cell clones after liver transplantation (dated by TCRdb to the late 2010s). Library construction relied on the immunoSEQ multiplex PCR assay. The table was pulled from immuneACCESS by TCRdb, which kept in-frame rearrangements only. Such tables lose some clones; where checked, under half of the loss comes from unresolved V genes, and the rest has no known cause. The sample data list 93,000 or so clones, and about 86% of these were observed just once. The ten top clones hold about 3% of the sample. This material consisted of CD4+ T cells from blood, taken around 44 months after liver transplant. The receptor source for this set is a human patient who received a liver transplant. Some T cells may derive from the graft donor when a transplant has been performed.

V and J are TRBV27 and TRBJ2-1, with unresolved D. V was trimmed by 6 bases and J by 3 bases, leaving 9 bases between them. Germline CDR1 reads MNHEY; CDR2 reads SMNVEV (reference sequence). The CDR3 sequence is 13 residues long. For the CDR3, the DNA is TGTGCCAGCAGGAGTTGGAACTACAATGAGCAGTTCTTC. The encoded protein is CASRSWNYNEQFF.

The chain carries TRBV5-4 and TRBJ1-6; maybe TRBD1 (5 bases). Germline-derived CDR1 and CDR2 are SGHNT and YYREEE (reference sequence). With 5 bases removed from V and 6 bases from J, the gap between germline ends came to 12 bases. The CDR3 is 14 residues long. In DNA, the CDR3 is TGTGCCAGCAGTGCGGGGGTGTTTAATTCACCCCTCCACTTT. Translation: CASSAGVFNSPLHF.

The DNA for the CDR3 is TGTGCCAGCAGCCTGACAGAAAACCCAGCTTTTGAAGCTTTCTTT. Translation gives CASSLTENPAFEAFF. The V call is TRBV7-8, the J call TRBJ1-1; D is possibly TRBD1 (5 bases). Germline CDR1 SGHVS, CDR2 FQNEAQ. The CDR3 contains 15 residues. Trimming pared 5 bases from V and 7 bases from J, leaving 20 bases between. Full variable domain (rest looked up from reference TRBV7-8 and TRBJ1-1): GAGVSQSPRYKVAKRGQDVALRCDPISGHVSLFWYQQALGQGPEFLTYFQNEAQLDKSGLPSDRFFAERPEGSVSTLKIQRTQQEDSAVYLCASSLTENPAFEAFFGQGTRLTVV.

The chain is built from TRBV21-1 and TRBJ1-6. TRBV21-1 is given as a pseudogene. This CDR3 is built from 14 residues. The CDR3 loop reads CANDGSSYNSPLHF. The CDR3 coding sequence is TGTGCCAACGACGGTAGCTCCTATAATTCACCCCTCCACTTT.

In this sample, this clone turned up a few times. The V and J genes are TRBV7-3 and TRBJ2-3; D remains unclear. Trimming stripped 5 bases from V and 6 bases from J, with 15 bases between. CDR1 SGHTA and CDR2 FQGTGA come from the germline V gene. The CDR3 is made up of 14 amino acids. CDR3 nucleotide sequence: TGTGCCAGCAGCGTACGAAACCCTATGGATACGCAGTATTTT. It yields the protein CASSVRNPMDTQYF.

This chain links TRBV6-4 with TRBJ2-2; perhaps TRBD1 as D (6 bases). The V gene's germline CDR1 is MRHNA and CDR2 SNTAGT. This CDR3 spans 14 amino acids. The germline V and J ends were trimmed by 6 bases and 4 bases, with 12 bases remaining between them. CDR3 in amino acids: CASRTGTSTGELFF. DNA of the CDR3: TGTGCCAGCAGGACCGGGACAAGCACCGGGGAGCTGTTTTTT.

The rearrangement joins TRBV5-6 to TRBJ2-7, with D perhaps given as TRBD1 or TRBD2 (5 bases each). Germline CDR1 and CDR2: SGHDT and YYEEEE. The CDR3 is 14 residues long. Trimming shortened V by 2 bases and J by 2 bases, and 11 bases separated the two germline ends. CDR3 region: CASSFFGAAYEQYF. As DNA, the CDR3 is TGTGCCAGCAGCTTCTTCGGGGCGGCCTACGAGCAGTACTTC.

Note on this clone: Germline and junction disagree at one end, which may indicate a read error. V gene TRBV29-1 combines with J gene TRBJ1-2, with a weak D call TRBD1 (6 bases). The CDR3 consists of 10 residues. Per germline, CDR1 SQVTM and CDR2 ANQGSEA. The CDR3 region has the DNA TGCAGCGTGATCACTGAGGAGGGGGGCTTC. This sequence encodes CSVITEEGGF.

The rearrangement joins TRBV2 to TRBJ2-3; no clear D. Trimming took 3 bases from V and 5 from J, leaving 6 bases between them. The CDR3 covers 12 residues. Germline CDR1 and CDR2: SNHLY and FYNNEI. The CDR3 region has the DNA TGTGCCAGCAGTGATTTTATAGATACGCAGTATTTT. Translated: CASSDFIDTQYF.

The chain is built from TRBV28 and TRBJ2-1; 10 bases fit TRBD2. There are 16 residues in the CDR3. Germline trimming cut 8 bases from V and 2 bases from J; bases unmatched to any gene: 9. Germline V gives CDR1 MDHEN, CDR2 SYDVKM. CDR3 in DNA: TGTGCCAGCGAGCGGGAGGGCCACCGACCCTACAATGAGCAGTTCTTC. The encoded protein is CASEREGHRPYNEQFF.

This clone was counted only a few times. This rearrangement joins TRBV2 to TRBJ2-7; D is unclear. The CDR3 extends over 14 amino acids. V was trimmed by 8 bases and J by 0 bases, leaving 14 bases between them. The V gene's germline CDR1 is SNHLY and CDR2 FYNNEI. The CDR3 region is CASVSGLNSYEQYF. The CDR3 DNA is TGTGCCAGCGTCTCCGGATTGAACTCCTACGAGCAGTACTTC.

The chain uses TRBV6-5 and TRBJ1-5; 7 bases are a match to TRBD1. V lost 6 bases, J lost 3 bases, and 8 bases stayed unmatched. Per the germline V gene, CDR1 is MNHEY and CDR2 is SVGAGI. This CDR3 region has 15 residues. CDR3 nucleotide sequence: TGTGCCAGCAGGCCAACACAGGGGTTCAATCAGCCCCAGCATTTT. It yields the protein CASRPTQGFNQPQHF.

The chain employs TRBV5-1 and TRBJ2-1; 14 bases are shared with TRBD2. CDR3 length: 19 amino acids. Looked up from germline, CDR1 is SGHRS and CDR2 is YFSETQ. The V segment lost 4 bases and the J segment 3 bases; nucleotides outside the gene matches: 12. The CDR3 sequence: CASSQPPGLAGESYNEQFF. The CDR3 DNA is TGCGCCAGCAGCCAACCTCCGGGACTAGCGGGGGAAAGCTACAATGAGCAGTTCTTC.

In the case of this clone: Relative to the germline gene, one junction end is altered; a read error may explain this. The CDR3 DNA follows: TGTGCCAGCAGCTTATCTGAGCCCGCGATCGCCTTC. Protein: CASSLSEPAIAF. The chain couples TRBV7-2 to TRBJ1-2, with D unclear. From germline, CDR1 is SGHTA and CDR2 FQGNSA. The CDR3 totals 12 residues.

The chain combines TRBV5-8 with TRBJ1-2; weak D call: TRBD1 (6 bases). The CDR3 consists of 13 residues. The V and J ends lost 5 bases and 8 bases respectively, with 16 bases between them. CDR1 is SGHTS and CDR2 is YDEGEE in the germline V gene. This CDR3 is CASSYRELSGYTF. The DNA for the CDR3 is TGTGCCAGCAGTTACAGGGAATTGAGCGGCTACACCTTC.

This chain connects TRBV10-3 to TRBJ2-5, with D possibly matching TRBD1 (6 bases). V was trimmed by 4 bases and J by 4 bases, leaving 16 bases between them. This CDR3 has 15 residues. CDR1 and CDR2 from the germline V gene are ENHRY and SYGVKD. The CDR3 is CAISATTGKVETQYF. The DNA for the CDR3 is TGTGCCATCAGTGCAACTACAGGGAAGGTAGAGACCCAGTACTTC.

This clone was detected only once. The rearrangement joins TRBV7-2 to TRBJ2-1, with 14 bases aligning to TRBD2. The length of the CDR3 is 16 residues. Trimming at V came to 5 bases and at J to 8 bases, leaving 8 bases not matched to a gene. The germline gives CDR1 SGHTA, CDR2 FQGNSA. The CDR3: CASSPRTSGGRYEQFF. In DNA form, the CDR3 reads TGTGCCAGCAGCCCCCGGACTAGCGGGGGGAGGTATGAGCAGTTCTTC. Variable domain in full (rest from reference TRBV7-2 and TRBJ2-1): GAGVSQSPSNKVTEKGKDVELRCDPISGHTALYWYRQSLGQGLEFLIYFQGNSAPDKSGLPSDRFSAERTGGSVSTLTIQRTQQEDSAVYLCASSPRTSGGRYEQFFGPGTRLTVL.

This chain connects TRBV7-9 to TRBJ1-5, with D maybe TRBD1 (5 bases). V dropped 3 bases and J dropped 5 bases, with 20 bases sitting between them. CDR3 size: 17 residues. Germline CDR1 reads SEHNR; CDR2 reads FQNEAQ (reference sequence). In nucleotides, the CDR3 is TGTGCCAGCAGCTTTGAGACGCAGGGCTCGTTCCATCAGCCCCAGCATTTT. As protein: CASSFETQGSFHQPQHF. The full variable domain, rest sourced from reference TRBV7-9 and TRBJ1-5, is DTGVSQNPRHKITKRGQNVTFRCDPISEHNRLYWYRQTLGQGPEFLTYFQNEAQLEKSRLLSDRFSAERPKGSFSTLEIQRTEQGDSAMYLCASSFETQGSFHQPQHFGDGTRLSIL.